This T cell receptor beta chain originates from a study of long-term antiretroviral therapy in people with HIV. Run at survey level, the immunoSEQ assay was version v3.0. Generated by immunoSEQ multiplex PCR, the TCRdb table keeps only in-frame clones and is missing some. This sample has roughly 40,000 clones, with about 85% found just once. This TCR derives from a woman aged 45-60 years with HIV. This material consisted of unsorted PBMCs, taken 3.1 years after starting antiretroviral therapy.

CDR3 nucleotide sequence: TGTGCCAGCAGCTTTCAAGCGGGGTCCTACGAGCAGTACTTC. This gives the protein CASSFQAGSYEQYF. This chain uses TRBV11-1 with TRBJ2-7; the match to TRBD2 covers 7 bases. CDR1 is SGHAT, CDR2 FQDESV, per germline (reference sequence). This CDR3 comprises 14 residues. V shed 3 bases, J shed 1 base, and the junction held 3 bases outside the gene matches. Full variable domain (rest looked up from reference TRBV11-1 and TRBJ2-7): EAEVAQSPRYKITEKSQAVAFWCDPISGHATLYWYRQILGQGPELLVQFQDESVVDDSQLPKDRFSAERLKGVDSTLKIQPAELGDSAMYLCASSFQAGSYEQYFGPGTRLTVT.